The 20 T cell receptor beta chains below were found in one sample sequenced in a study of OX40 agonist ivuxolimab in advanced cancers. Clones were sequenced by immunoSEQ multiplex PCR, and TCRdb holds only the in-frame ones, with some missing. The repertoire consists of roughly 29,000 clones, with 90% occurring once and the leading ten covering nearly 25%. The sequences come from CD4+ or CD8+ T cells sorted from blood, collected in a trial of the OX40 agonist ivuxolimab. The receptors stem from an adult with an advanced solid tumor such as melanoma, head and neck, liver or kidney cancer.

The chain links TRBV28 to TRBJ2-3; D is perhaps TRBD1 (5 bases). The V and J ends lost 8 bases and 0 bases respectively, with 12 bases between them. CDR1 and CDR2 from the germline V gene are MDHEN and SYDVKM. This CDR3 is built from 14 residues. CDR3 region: CASEQADSTDTQYF. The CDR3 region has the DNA TGTGCCAGCGAACAGGCGGATAGCACAGATACGCAGTATTTT. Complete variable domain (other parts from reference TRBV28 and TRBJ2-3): DVKVTQSSRYLVKRTGEKVFLECVQDMDHENMFWYRQDPGLGLRLIYFSYDVKMKEKGDIPEGYSVSREKKERFSLILESASTNQTSMYLCASEQADSTDTQYFGPGTRLTVL.

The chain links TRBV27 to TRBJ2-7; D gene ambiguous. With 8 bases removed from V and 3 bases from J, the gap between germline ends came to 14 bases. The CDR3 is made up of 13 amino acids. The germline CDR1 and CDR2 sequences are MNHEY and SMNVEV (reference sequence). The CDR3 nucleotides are TGTGCCAGCGGCGGCCGGACCTTCTACGAGCAGTACTTC. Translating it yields CASGGRTFYEQYF.

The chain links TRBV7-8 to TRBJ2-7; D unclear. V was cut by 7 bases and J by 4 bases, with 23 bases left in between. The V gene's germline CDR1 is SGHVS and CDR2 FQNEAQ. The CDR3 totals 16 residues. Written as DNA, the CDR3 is TGTGCCAGCATTTCGGGTTTGGGTCTGGCGACTTACGAGCAGTACTTC. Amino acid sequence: CASISGLGLATYEQYF.

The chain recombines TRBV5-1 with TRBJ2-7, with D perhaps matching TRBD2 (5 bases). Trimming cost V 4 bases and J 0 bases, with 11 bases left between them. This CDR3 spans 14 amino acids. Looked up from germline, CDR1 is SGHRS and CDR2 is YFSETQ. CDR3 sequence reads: CASSLGGSSYEQYF. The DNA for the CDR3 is TGCGCCAGCAGCCTCGGCGGGTCCTCCTACGAGCAGTACTTC.

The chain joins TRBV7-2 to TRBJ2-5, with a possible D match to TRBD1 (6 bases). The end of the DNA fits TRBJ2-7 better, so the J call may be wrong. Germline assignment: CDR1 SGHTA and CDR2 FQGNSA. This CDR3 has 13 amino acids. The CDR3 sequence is CASSLNRVYEQYF. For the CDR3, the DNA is TGTGCCAGCAGCTTAAACAGGGTTTACGAGCAGTACTTC.

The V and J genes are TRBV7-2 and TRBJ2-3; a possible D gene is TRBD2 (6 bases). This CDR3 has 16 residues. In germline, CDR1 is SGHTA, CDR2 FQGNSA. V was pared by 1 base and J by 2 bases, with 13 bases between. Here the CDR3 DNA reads TGTGCCAGCAGCTTAGAGCTAGCGTCTACCACAGATACGCAGTATTTT. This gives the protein CASSLELASTTDTQYF.

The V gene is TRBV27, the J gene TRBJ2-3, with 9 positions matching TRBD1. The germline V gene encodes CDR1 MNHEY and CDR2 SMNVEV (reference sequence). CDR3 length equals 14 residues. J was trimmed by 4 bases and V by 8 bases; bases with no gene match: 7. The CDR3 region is CASLGTGLADTQYF. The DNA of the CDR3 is TGTGCCAGCCTAGGGACAGGGTTAGCAGATACGCAGTATTTT.

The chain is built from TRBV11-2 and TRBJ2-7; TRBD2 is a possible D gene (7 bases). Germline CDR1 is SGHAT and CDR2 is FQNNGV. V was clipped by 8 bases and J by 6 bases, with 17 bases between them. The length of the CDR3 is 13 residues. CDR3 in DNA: TGTGCCAGCCTTGGGGGGGGGCCAGGCGAGCAGTACTTC. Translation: CASLGGGPGEQYF.

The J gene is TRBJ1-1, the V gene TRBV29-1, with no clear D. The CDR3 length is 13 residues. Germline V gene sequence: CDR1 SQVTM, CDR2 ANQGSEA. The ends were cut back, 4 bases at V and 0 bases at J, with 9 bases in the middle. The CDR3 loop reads CSVVGGMNTEAFF. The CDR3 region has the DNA TGCAGCGTTGTCGGAGGGATGAACACTGAAGCTTTCTTT.

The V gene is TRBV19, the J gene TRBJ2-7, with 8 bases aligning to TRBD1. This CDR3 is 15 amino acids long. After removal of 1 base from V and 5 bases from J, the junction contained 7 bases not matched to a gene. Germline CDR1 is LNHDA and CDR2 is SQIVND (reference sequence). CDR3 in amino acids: CASSIAQGAIDEQYF. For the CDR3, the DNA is TGTGCCAGTAGTATAGCTCAGGGGGCTATCGACGAGCAGTACTTC.

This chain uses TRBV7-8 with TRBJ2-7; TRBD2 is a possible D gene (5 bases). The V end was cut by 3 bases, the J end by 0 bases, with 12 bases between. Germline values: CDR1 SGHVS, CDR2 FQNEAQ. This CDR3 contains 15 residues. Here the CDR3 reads CASSFGLGSSYEQYF. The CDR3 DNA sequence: TGTGCCAGCAGCTTTGGACTCGGAAGCTCCTACGAGCAGTACTTC.

The DNA of the CDR3 is TGTGCCACGGGGACCTACGAGCAGTACTTC. Translated, it gives CATGTYEQYF. V usage is TRBV27 and J usage is TRBJ2-7, with a possible D match to TRBD2 (5 bases). Trimming pared 10 bases from V and 2 bases from J, leaving 6 bases between. Germline loops: CDR1 MNHEY, CDR2 SMNVEV (reference sequence). CDR3 length equals 10 residues.

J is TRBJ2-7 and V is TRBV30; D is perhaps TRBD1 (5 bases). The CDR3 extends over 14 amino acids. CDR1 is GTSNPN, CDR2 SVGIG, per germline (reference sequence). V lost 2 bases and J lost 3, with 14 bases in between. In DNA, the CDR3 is TGTGCCTGGAGTTCAGGGCTGGCTATCTACGAGCAGTACTTC. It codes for CAWSSGLAIYEQYF.

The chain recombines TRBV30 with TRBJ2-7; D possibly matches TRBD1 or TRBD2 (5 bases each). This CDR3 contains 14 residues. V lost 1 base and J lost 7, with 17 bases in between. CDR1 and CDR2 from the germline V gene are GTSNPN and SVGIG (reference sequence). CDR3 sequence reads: CAWSEGPGAGEQYF. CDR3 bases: TGTGCCTGGAGTGAGGGGCCCGGGGCCGGAGAGCAGTACTTC.

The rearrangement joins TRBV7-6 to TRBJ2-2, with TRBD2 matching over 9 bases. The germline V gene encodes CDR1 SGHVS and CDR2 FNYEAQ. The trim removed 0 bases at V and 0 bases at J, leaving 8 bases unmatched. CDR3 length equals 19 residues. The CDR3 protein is CASSLAGRLAGPNTGELFF. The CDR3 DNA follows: TGTGCCAGCAGCTTAGCGGGGCGCCTAGCGGGACCGAACACCGGGGAGCTGTTTTTT.

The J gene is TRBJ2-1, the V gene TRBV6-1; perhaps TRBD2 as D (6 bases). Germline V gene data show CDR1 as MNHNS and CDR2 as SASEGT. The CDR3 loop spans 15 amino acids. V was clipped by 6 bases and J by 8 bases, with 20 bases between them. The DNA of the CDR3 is TGTGCCAGCAGGAGCCGGGGGACGGTGACATATGAGCAGTTCTTC. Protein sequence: CASRSRGTVTYEQFF.

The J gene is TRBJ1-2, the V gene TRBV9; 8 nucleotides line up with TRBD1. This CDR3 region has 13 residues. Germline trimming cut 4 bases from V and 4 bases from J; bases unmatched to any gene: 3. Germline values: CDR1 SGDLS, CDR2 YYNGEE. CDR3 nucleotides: TGTGCCAGCAGCCCTACAGGGGGCTATGGCTACACCTTC. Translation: CASSPTGGYGYTF.

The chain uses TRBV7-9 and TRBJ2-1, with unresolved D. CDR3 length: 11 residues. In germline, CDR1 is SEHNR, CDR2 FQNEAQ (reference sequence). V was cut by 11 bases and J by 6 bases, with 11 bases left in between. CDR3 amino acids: CAGASPNEQFF. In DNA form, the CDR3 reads TGTGCCGGAGCAAGTCCCAATGAGCAGTTCTTC.

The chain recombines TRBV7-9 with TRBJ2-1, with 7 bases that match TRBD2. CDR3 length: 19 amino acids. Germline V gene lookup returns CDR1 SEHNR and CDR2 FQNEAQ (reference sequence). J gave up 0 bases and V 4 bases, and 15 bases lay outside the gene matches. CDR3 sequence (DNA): TGTGCCAGCAGCTATCGGGCTAGCGGCGTCTTGAGCTCCTACAATGAGCAGTTCTTC. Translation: CASSYRASGVLSSYNEQFF.

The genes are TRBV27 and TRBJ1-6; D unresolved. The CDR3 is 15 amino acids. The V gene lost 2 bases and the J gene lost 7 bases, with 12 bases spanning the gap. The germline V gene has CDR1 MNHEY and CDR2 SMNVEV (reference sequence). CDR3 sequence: CASSLMARTNSPLHF. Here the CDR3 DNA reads TGTGCCAGCAGTTTAATGGCCAGAACGAATTCACCCCTCCACTTT.